The 15 T cell receptor delta chains given below trace back to one sample, sequenced in a study of γδ T cells in repeated Plasmodium falciparum infection. TCRdb redid clone calling on the multiplex PCR reads using CATT. This table holds 45,000 to 70,000 delta-chain clones, roughly 1.8% found once. Bulk repertoires came from Vgamma9/Vdelta2+ or Vdelta2-negative gammadelta T cells flow-sorted from PBMC. The sequencing sample was made of gamma-delta T cells from blood. The source of these receptors is a pool of human donors (malaria-infected and uninfected, not separated).

This clone was counted ten times or more. The protein held in TCRdb is that of a much larger clone and does not match this DNA's translation at residue 19, likely because of a read error; the protein shown is translated from the DNA. The rearrangement uses TRDV1 and TRDJ1; 9 bases match TRDD3. CDR1 and CDR2 (germline): TSWWSYY, QGS. The CDR3 is 24 amino acids. The junction had 37 bases not matched to a gene; V was cut back by 4 bases and J by 7 bases. In DNA form, the CDR3 reads TGTGCTCTTGGGGGCCCTGGGAGTGTGACGACCGGGGCACTGGGGGAGAGTCGGGTCGGTAAACTCATCTTT. It codes for CALGGPGSVTTGALGESRVGKLIF.

This clone occurred many times. The mismatch at residue 13 between this DNA's translation and the TCRdb protein of a much larger clone likely reflects a read error; the protein shown is translated from the DNA. Other DNA sequences in the same sample also yield this CDR3. The chain has TRDV1 and TRDJ1; TRDD3 matches 7 bases. The CDR3 is 21 residues long. The germline gives CDR1 TSWWSYY, CDR2 QGS. V trimming: 4 bases; J trimming: 3 bases; junction bases outside the gene matches: 26. The DNA of the CDR3 is TGTGCTCTTGGGGCATTTCCTTCGAAGGTTGGGGGACACAGGTACGCCGATAAACTCATCTTT. This sequence encodes CALGAFPSKVGGHRYADKLIF.

A word on this clone: TCRdb's protein, taken from a much larger clone, differs from this DNA's translation at residue 14, likely owing to a read error; the protein displayed comes from the DNA. The chain couples TRDV1 to TRDJ1, with 10 bases lining up with TRDD3. The germline CDR1 and CDR2 sequences are TSWWSYY and QGS. J lost 3 bases, V lost 2 bases, and 15 bases had no gene match. This CDR3 region has 19 residues. The DNA of the CDR3 is TGTGCTCTTGGGGAAGGGCTTCTCGGGGGATACGCGTACCCCGATAAACTCATCTTT. This sequence encodes CALGEGLLGGYAYPDKLIF.

As regards this clone: The protein TCRdb lists belongs to a much larger clone and differs from this DNA's translation at residue 9, which points to a read error; the protein shown is made from the DNA. This CDR3 reads CALGELTLIWGPYTDKLIF. CDR3 coding DNA: TGTGCTCTTGGGGAACTGACCCTCATCTGGGGGCCATACACCGATAAACTCATCTTT. This chain uses TRDV1 with TRDJ1, with 7 bases lining up with TRDD3. Germline CDR1 and CDR2: TSWWSYY and QGS. Germline trimming cut 0 bases from V and 0 bases from J; bases unmatched to any gene: 13. The CDR3 has 19 residues.

This clone was observed a few times. TCRdb's protein for this DNA is that of a much larger clone and differs from the translation at residue 14, likely a read error; the protein shown is the DNA translation. The chain employs TRDV1 and TRDJ1, with 7 bases matching TRDD2. Matching the DNA to germline supplied the J gene, which TCRdb does not give. The CDR3 is 20 residues long. Per germline, CDR1 TSWWSYY and CDR2 QGS. The CDR3 nucleotides read TGTGCTCTTGGGGGGGCCCCCTTCCTTCTCAACAGGGGTATCACCCATAAACTCATCTTT. Translated, it gives CALGGAPFLLNRGITHKLIF.

Remarks on this clone: This likely stems from a read error, as it lies one base from a far larger clone. Other DNA sequences from this sample encode an identical CDR3 as well. The V gene is TRDV1, the J gene TRDJ1, with D tentatively TRDD2 (6 bases). TCRdb supplies no J gene; here it was assigned by aligning the nucleotide sequence to germline. In germline, CDR1 is TSWWSYY, CDR2 QGS. With 0 bases removed from V and 4 bases from J, the gap between germline ends came to 27 bases. This CDR3 comprises 20 residues. CDR3 residues: CALGELKLVGLPPIVDKLIF. The DNA for the CDR3 is TGTGCTCTTGGGGAACTGAAACTGGTGGGCCTTCCCCCGATAGTCGATAAACTCATCTTT.

This clone was seen many times. The protein in TCRdb stems from a much larger clone and differs at residue 13 from this DNA's translation, likely a read error; here the protein is translated from the DNA. The chain is built from TRDV2 and TRDJ3; 12 bases fit TRDD3. Germline loops: CDR1 GEAIGNYY, CDR2 EKD. The CDR3 covers 18 residues. DNA of the CDR3: TGTGCCTGTGACACCGTACTGGGGGATACCTGGGACGCCCGACAGATGTTTTTC. Its translation is CACDTVLGDTWDARQMFF.

A remark on this clone: A single base is all that separates this from a far larger clone, so a read error is likely. The sample holds other DNA sequences that translate to the same CDR3. The chain has TRDV2 and TRDJ3; 9 nucleotides align to TRDD3. TCRdb supplies no J gene; here it was assigned by aligning the nucleotide sequence to germline. CDR1 is GEAIGNYY and CDR2 is EKD in the germline V gene. CDR3 length equals 22 residues. Trimming at V came to 1 base and at J to 0 bases, leaving 15 bases not matched to a gene. CDR3 region: CACDTAGYGGIPGSWDTRQMFF. CDR3 DNA: TGTGCCTGTGACACGGCGGGATACGGGGGGATACCGGGCTCCTGGGACACCCGACAGATGTTTTTC.

This clone was observed a few times. This DNA's translation and the protein TCRdb lists, from a much larger clone, do not match at residue 8, likely due to a read error; the protein shown is translated from the DNA. The chain has TRDV1 and TRDJ1; TRDD3 aligns across 7 bases. This CDR3 spans 18 amino acids. Germline V gene lookup returns CDR1 TSWWSYY and CDR2 QGS. The V segment lost 0 bases and the J segment 3 bases; nucleotides outside the gene matches: 13. CDR3 protein: CALGELTSSGYGADKLIF. The DNA of the CDR3 is TGTGCTCTTGGGGAACTAACGAGTTCAGGATACGGAGCCGATAAACTCATCTTT.

This clone has at least ten counts. A much larger clone is a single base away; this may be a read error. The chain couples TRDV1 to TRDJ1, with D possibly matching TRDD3 (5 bases). This CDR3 contains 23 residues. Germline CDR1 and CDR2: TSWWSYY and QGS. The CDR3 DNA sequence: TGTGCTATTGGGGAAAACCATAGCTCCTGGCGGTGGACGAGCGCTCTTTCGACCGGACGACTCATCTTT. Protein sequence: CAIGENHSSWRWTSALSTGRLIF.

In its sample, this clone is medium-sized. Distinct nucleotide sequences in the sample also encode this CDR3. This chain connects TRDV1 to TRDJ1; TRDD3 aligns across 9 bases. Germline CDR1 and CDR2: TSWWSYY and QGS. The CDR3 consists of 23 residues. Germline trimming cut 3 bases from V and 0 bases from J; bases unmatched to any gene: 26. In DNA form, the CDR3 reads TGTGCTCTTGGGGAGACTGTCCTGCCTTCCGCGATGGGGATACGCGCTAACACCGATAAACTCATCTTT. As protein: CALGETVLPSAMGIRANTDKLIF.

Notes on this clone: The TCRdb protein, from a much larger clone, departs from this DNA's translation at residue 10, likely by read error; the protein shown derives from the DNA. The CDR3, as DNA: TGTGCTCTTGGGGAACCTAAACACCTGGAGGATGGGAACACCGATAAACTCATCTTT. As protein: CALGEPKHLEDGNTDKLIF. The chain carries TRDV1 and TRDJ1, with D unresolved. TCRdb does not report a J gene; here it was assigned by matching the DNA to germline references. The CDR3 consists of 19 residues. Trimming removed 1 base at V and 0 bases at J, with 21 bases between. Germline V lookup: CDR1 TSWWSYY, CDR2 QGS.

In its sample, this clone was seen a few times. For this DNA, TCRdb reports the protein of a much larger clone, which diverges at residue 10, most likely from a read error; the protein presented here is translated directly from the DNA. The chain couples TRDV1 to TRDJ1, with 7 bases fitting TRDD3. No J gene was available from TCRdb, and it was assigned here by a germline match of the DNA. CDR3 length: 21 amino acids. Germline V gene lookup returns CDR1 TSWWSYY and CDR2 QGS. V was clipped by 0 bases and J by 0 bases; unmatched bases: 19. Here the CDR3 DNA reads TGTGCTCTTGGGGAACTAGGCCTTCACCCACTGGGGATCCTGTACACCGATAAACTCATCTTT. This gives the protein CALGELGLHPLGILYTDKLIF.

This rearrangement joins TRDV1 to TRDJ1, with TRDD3 as a possible D gene (5 bases). TCRdb does not report a J gene; here it was assigned by matching the DNA to germline references. The CDR3 runs to 20 residues. V was shortened by 0 bases and J by 0 bases, with 23 bases between the two germline ends. Germline loops: CDR1 TSWWSYY, CDR2 QGS. The DNA of the CDR3 is TGTGCTCTTGGGGAACTAGTGGTAGACCTGCTTGGGGTTTACACCGATAAACTCATCTTT. Its protein is CALGELVVDLLGVYTDKLIF.

This clone has a handful of counts. TCRdb's protein, taken from a much larger clone, differs from this DNA's translation at residue 11, likely owing to a read error; the protein displayed comes from the DNA. The V call is TRDV1, the J call TRDJ1; 9 positions match TRDD3. Since TCRdb gives no J gene, matching the DNA to germline was used here to assign it. J gave up 1 base and V 4 bases, and 31 bases lay outside the gene matches. Germline V gene lookup returns CDR1 TSWWSYY and CDR2 QGS. The CDR3 totals 24 residues. The CDR3 nucleotides read TGTGCTCTTGGGGGATACACTCCCTTACCGGGGGTCTTTTACTGGGGGACTTCCACCGATAAACTCATCTTT. This gives the protein CALGGYTPLPGVFYWGTSTDKLIF.